Presented here are 18 T cell receptor beta chains from one specimen sequenced in a study of blood T cells in healthy people across ages (dated by TCRdb to about 2015). Receptors were amplified or captured by 5' RACE. The data were produced on an Illumina HiSeq 2500. A second PCR of roughly 6 to 11 cycles was run with a J-beta primer mix and a sample-barcoded 5' primer. TCRdb redid the processing of the public reads, applying fastp at Q25 and MiXCR, and retained in-frame beta chains. All rows with the same CDR3 protein become a single entry with the most common DNA and genes. This sample has roughly 2 million distinct CDR3 sequences in its table, and about 49% of those were observed once. The ten largest clones take up approximately 2.1% of the sample. The sequenced material came from blood. The source is a woman in her 40s in good health.

The V and J genes are TRBV9 and TRBJ2-3; D is undetermined. This CDR3 is 12 amino acids long. The V end lost 3 bases, the J end lost 4 bases, and 6 bases lay between the germline ends. Germline V gives CDR1 SGDLS, CDR2 YYNGEE. The DNA of the CDR3 is TGTGCCAGCAGCGCCAATGCAGATACGCAGTATTTT. Its translation: CASSANADTQYF.

The J gene is TRBJ1-5, the V gene TRBV6-5; 11 bases agree with TRBD1. Germline CDR1 and CDR2: MNHEY and SVGAGI. V gave up 5 bases and J gave up 6 bases; unmatched junction bases: 9. This CDR3 has 16 residues. The CDR3 bases are TGTGCCAGCAGTCGCGGGACAGGGGGAATTGTTCAGCCCCAGCATTTT. Translated: CASSRGTGGIVQPQHF.

V is TRBV20-1 and J is TRBJ2-7; D is possibly TRBD2 (5 bases). This CDR3 comprises 15 residues. Looked up from germline, CDR1 is DFQATT and CDR2 is SNEGSKA (reference sequence). Trimming left V 0 bases short and J 2 bases short, with 14 bases between. The CDR3 region has the DNA TGCAGTGCTAGAGACCATAGCGAGGCCACCTACGAGCAGTACTTC. Residues: CSARDHSEATYEQYF.

The rearrangement joins TRBV29-1 to TRBJ1-1, with 7 nucleotides matching TRBD1. Trimming removed 7 bases from V and 5 bases from J; junction bases left unmatched: 10. CDR1 SQVTM and CDR2 ANQGSEA come from the germline V gene. The CDR3 is 13 amino acids. The CDR3 DNA follows: TGCAGCGCCAGCGAGGGGGCTAGGACTGAAGCTTTCTTT. Translation gives CSASEGARTEAFF.

In this sample, this clonotype turned up a few times. This chain connects TRBV4-3 to TRBJ1-2, with D unclear. The CDR3 is 14 amino acids. V lost 3 bases, J lost 6 bases, and 14 bases lay in between. The germline gives CDR1 LGHNA, CDR2 YSLEER. The CDR3: CASSQSRRLHGYTF. The CDR3 DNA sequence: TGCGCCAGCAGCCAGTCCCGGAGGCTGCATGGCTACACCTTC.

The chain couples TRBV12-3 or TRBV12-4 to TRBJ1-1; D gene ambiguous. This CDR3 has 14 residues. Trimming took 5 bases from V and 3 from J, leaving 13 bases between them. In DNA, the CDR3 is TGTGCCAGCAGTATTTACGGCGGTGACACTGAAGCTTTCTTT. Protein: CASSIYGGDTEAFF.

The V and J genes are TRBV6-2 or TRBV6-3 and TRBJ1-4, with a tentative D call TRBD1 (5 bases). The V gene lost 2 bases and the J gene lost 7 bases, with 17 bases spanning the gap. This CDR3 region has 16 residues. CDR1 and CDR2 from the germline V gene are MNHEY and SVGEGT. The CDR3 here is CASSYPTGRVGEKLFF. The CDR3, as DNA: TGTGCCAGCAGTTACCCTACAGGTCGGGTGGGTGAAAAACTGTTTTTT.

The chain carries TRBV2 and TRBJ2-7, with D perhaps TRBD1 (6 bases). The CDR3 totals 14 residues. Trimming cost V 4 bases and J 3 bases, with 13 bases left between them. Per the germline V gene, CDR1 is SNHLY and CDR2 is FYNNEI. DNA for the CDR3: TGTGCCAGCAGTGGAAAGGACAGATACTACGAGCAGTACTTC. Its protein is CASSGKDRYYEQYF.

This rearrangement joins TRBV2 to TRBJ1-5; 8 bases are a match to TRBD1. V gave up 8 bases and J gave up 9 bases; unmatched junction bases: 6. This CDR3 comprises 12 residues. In germline, CDR1 is SNHLY, CDR2 FYNNEI. CDR3 in DNA: TGTGCCAGCTCCGGGACAGGCGGGCCCCAGCATTTT. Its protein product is CASSGTGGPQHF. Variable domain in full (rest from reference TRBV2 and TRBJ1-5): EPEVTQTPSHQVTQMGQEVILRCVPISNHLYFYWYRQILGQKVEFLVSFYNNEISEKSEIFDDQFSVERPDGSNFTLKIRSTKLEDSAMYFCASSGTGGPQHFGDGTRLSIL.

In its sample, this clonotype was seen a few times. The chain uses TRBV20-1 and TRBJ2-5; D gene unclear. Germline V gene sequence: CDR1 DFQATT, CDR2 SNEGSKA (reference sequence). The CDR3 is 15 amino acids. Trimming removed 0 bases at V and 1 base at J, with 12 bases between. The CDR3 here is CSARDDPGLQETQYF. In nucleotides, the CDR3 is TGCAGTGCTAGAGATGATCCGGGCCTCCAAGAGACCCAGTACTTC.

As for this clonotype: Germline and junction disagree at one end, which may indicate a read error. This chain joins TRBV4-3 and TRBJ2-7; D might be TRBD2 (5 bases). The CDR3 consists of 17 residues. CDR1 and CDR2 from the germline V gene are LGHNA and YSLEER. CDR3 nucleotides: TGCGCCAGCAGCCAAGGGCGGACTGGTCTAAACTCCTACGAGCGGTACTTC. Protein product: CASSQGRTGLNSYERYF.

The V call is TRBV19, the J call TRBJ2-6; 11 bases match TRBD1. CDR3 size: 18 residues. Germline V gives CDR1 LNHDA, CDR2 SQIVND (reference sequence). V shed 2 bases and J 3 bases; nucleotides not matched to a gene: 6. The CDR3 DNA reads TGTGCCAGTAGTATACCTCGGACAGGGGGCGGTGGGGCCAACGTCCTGACTTTC. Amino acids: CASSIPRTGGGGANVLTF.

This chain links TRBV5-1 with TRBJ2-5; 10 nucleotides agree with TRBD2. Germline V gene lookup returns CDR1 SGHRS and CDR2 YFSETQ. The CDR3 runs 14 residues. Trimming took 4 bases from V and 5 from J; bases not matched to a gene: 5. CDR3 nucleotide sequence: TGCGCCAGCAGCCAGCGGGGGGGTTTGGAGACCCAGTACTTC. Its translation is CASSQRGGLETQYF.

The V and J genes are TRBV5-1 and TRBJ2-2, with unresolved D. Germline V lookup: CDR1 SGHRS, CDR2 YFSETQ. The CDR3 has 16 residues. V gave up 3 bases and J gave up 1 base, with 13 bases separating them. DNA of the CDR3: TGCGCCAGCAGCTCGGCTACTACCAAGAACACCGGGGAGCTGTTTTTT. Amino acids: CASSSATTKNTGELFF. The whole variable domain, filled in from reference TRBV5-1 and TRBJ2-2, reads KAGVTQTPRYLIKTRGQQVTLSCSPISGHRSVSWYQQTPGQGLQFLFEYFSETQRNKGNFPGRFSGRQFSNSRSEMNVSTLELGDSALYLCASSSATTKNTGELFFGEGSRLTVL.

The rearrangement links TRBV7-9 to TRBJ2-7; D is possibly TRBD1 (8 bases). Looked up from germline, CDR1 is SEHNR and CDR2 is FQNEAQ (reference sequence). This CDR3 is built from 17 residues. V lost 5 bases, J lost 0 bases, and 20 bases lay in between. As DNA, the CDR3 is TGTGCCAGCAGCCCCCAGGGGGCGGGGGCCCACTCCTACGAGCAGTACTTC. As protein: CASSPQGAGAHSYEQYF.

This clonotype was counted a single time. V gene TRBV20-1 combines with J gene TRBJ2-3, with D hard to call. CDR1 DFQATT and CDR2 SNEGSKA come from the germline V gene (reference sequence). V lost 1 base to trimming and J lost 0 bases, with 8 bases between them. The CDR3 runs 14 residues. The CDR3 loop is CSARGWGSTDTQYF. CDR3 DNA sequence: TGCAGTGCTAGAGGGTGGGGAAGCACAGATACGCAGTATTTT.

J is TRBJ1-6 and V is TRBV11-2; no reliable D call. Deletions cut 1 base from V and 14 bases from J, with 12 bases between. Per the germline V gene, CDR1 is SGHAT and CDR2 is FQNNGV. CDR3 length: 13 amino acids. The CDR3 DNA sequence: TGTGCCAGCAGCTTAGTAGAGGGAAGGGCCCTCCACTTT. Protein product: CASSLVEGRALHF.

This clonotype has only one observation. The chain has TRBV20-1 and TRBJ1-2, with D possibly being TRBD1 (5 bases). V was cut by 3 bases and J by 4 bases, with 21 bases left in between. The germline V gene has CDR1 DFQATT and CDR2 SNEGSKA (reference sequence). This CDR3 is 16 amino acids long. The CDR3 DNA follows: TGCAGTGCTAGTACAAGGGGCAAGATCGGCGGCTATGGCTACACCTTC. It specifies CSASTRGKIGGYGYTF.